This entry concerns a single TCR beta chain. The CDR3 has 15 residues. With 6 bases removed from V and 4 bases from J, the gap between germline ends came to 16 bases. Naive CD4+ T cells were purified with Tregs depleted by CD25. TCRdb itself ran the 5' RACE reads through MiXCR, one entry per CDR3 protein. The sample yields 60,000 to 65,000 distinct CDR3 sequences, 25% to 30% seen once. This sequence originates from a female donor with breast cancer. V is TRBV12-3 or TRBV12-4 and J is TRBJ2-4, with D perhaps matching TRBD2 (6 bases). The sample comprised tumor-infiltrating naive CD4+ T cells sorted from the breast tumor. The sample's subset: naive CD4+ T cells, CD4+CD45RA+CD25-. The CDR3 DNA reads as TGTGCCAGCAGCGCTCGGGAGACTGGGAAAAACATTCAGTACTTC. Translating it yields CASSARETGKNIQYF.